The rows below give T cell receptor beta chains drawn from one sample of a study of cytomegalovirus exposure and HLA in healthy donors. Method: immunoSEQ multiplex PCR; TCRdb's copy keeps in-frame clones and lacks some. The sample table includes over 80,000 clones. Sequenced: PBMCs. All receptors come from a girl aged 10 to 17 in good health and CMV-seropositive. Both conserved end residues are part of each CDR3.

TRBV4-3	TRBJ2-5	CASSPRTVETQYF
TRBV4-1	TRBJ2-7	CASSHLSGDRGYYEQYF
TRBV2	TRBJ2-2	CASTRGHTGELFF
TRBV19	TRBJ2-2	CASSVNTGELFF
TRBV2	TRBJ2-3	CASIDRGFTDTQYF
TRBV2	TRBJ1-5	CATTTGESQPQHF
TRBV2	TRBJ1-6	CARASGGHFDSPLHF
TRBV7-9	TRBJ1-2	CASSSPQGWYGYTF
TRBV5-1	TRBJ2-3	CASSHGSVRVDTQYF
TRBV6-1	TRBJ2-5	CASSESGGAVSETQYF
TRBV29-1	TRBJ1-1	CSVLSDLNTEAFF
TRBV14	TRBJ1-6	CASSQTGQRNSPLHF
TRBV5-6	TRBJ1-3	CASSLVVGQRNTIYF
TRBV4-3	TRBJ1-1	CASSTQSDTEAFF
TRBV5-1	TRBJ2-5	CASTPDREETQYF
TRBV10-3	TRBJ2-7	CAISEGGVGAGEQYF
TRBV30	TRBJ1-2	CAWQAYVYGYTF
TRBV9	TRBJ2-1	CASSSIGWGSGGIKSYNEQFF
TRBV6-4	TRBJ2-3	CASSDLAGARTDTQYF
TRBV7-6	TRBJ2-7	CASSKTDRVGPYEQYF
TRBV11-2	TRBJ2-7	CASSFARGEQYF
TRBV5-6	TRBJ1-1	CASSKGTGEAFF
TRBV9	TRBJ1-6	CASSPQGGVNNSPLHF
TRBV7-3	TRBJ2-1	CASSPGLGGEQFF
TRBV19	TRBJ1-1	CASTRRGANTEAFF
TRBV4-3	TRBJ1-1	CASSAGRGSEAFF
TRBV4-1	TRBJ1-3	CASSQVGGSFSGNTIYF
TRBV18	TRBJ1-2	CASSPRGLTDRNYGYTF
TRBV7-9	TRBJ2-1	CASSPDSYNEQFF
TRBV6-5	TRBJ2-3	CASGGTASTDTQYF
TRBV6-5	TRBJ1-5	CASSFSGLQPQHF
TRBV11-2	TRBJ1-6	CASRPGTVGSPLHF
TRBV5-1	TRBJ1-1	CASSLVGTEAFF
TRBV5-1	TRBJ2-7	CASSLTTGQGTYEQYF
TRBV5-4	TRBJ1-5	CASSQGGINQPQHF
TRBV27	TRBJ2-7	CASSLRGQPYEQYF
TRBV6-6	TRBJ1-5	CASSLDSYHSNQPQHF
TRBV7-2	TRBJ1-1	CASSSRQVNTEAFF
TRBV5-1	TRBJ2-3	CASSPGQGGTDTQYF
TRBV5-1	TRBJ1-5	CASSPGGVGQPQHF